This TCR beta chain is from a study of cytomegalovirus exposure and HLA in healthy donors. Study-wide results and limits: Apart from CMV serostatus, no immune exposure information was available. Indistinguishable V segments, including TRBV6-2 and TRBV6-3, were excluded. Sequence variants that were highly shared formed a cluster that was likely a sequencing artifact.

Points on this clone: As yet, its antigen is unknown.

Germline CDR1 reads LNHDA; CDR2 reads SQIVND (reference sequence). V shed 4 bases and J 7 bases; nucleotides not matched to a gene: 10. This CDR3 is built from 16 residues. PCR was performed using 60 Vbeta and 13 Jbeta primers. In the source study's methods: As a later analysis found, there were tens of millions of unique TCR beta chains, of which some 10 million were shared. This table comes from immunoSEQ multiplex PCR, and its TCRdb copy is limited to in-frame clones, with some not included. Clonal size and the V and J genes are those of that table, whereas D and trimming came from the DNA. The table shows around 230,000 clones, with nearly 80% occurring only once.

The chain couples TRBV19 to TRBJ2-1; 10 nucleotides agree with TRBD1. The sequenced sample was PBMCs. This clonotype was obtained from a male donor in good health and CMV-seronegative. The CDR3 loop is CASSTAGRTGGNEQFF. The CDR3 DNA reads as TGTGCCAGTAGTACCGCCGGGAGGACAGGGGGGAATGAGCAGTTCTTC.